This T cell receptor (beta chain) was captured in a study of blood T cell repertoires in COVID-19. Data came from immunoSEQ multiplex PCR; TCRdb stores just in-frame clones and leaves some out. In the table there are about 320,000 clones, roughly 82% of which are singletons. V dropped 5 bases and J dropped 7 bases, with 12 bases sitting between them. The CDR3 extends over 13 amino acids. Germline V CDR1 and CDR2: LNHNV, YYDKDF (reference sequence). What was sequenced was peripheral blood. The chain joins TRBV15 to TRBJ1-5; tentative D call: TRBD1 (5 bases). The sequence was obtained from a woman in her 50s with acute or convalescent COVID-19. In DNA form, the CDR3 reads TGTGCCACCAGCCCAGACAGTGGACAGCCCCAGCATTTT. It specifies CATSPDSGQPQHF. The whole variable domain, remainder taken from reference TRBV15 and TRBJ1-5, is DAMVIQNPRYQVTQFGKPVTLSCSQTLNHNVMYWYQQKSSQAPKLLFHYYDKDFNNEADTPDNFQSRRPNTSFCFLDIRSPGLGDTAMYLCATSPDSGQPQHFGDGTRLSIL.